The TCR beta chain described here comes from a study of blood T cell repertoires in COVID-19. Study details: Italy, Spain and the United States were the sources of the convalescent and acute COVID-19 samples. PBMCs, B-cell-depleted T cells, or T cells provided the cDNA or gDNA that made up the material.

Original processing methods: Counts of nucleated cells, estimated from reference gene primer amplification, were obtained. Clones were read by immunoSEQ multiplex PCR, and TCRdb kept only the in-frame ones, dropping some. V and J calls and clone size come straight from that table; D and trimming were deduced from the DNA. The table records hundreds of thousands of clones, approximately 90% of them present only once. This clone has only one observation. This clonotype was obtained from a woman in her 30s with active or convalescent COVID-19. Input material: peripheral blood.

CDR3 sequence: CASSSVGVGSYNEQFF. CDR3 in DNA: TGTGCCAGCAGCTCCGTGGGAGTAGGGTCTTACAATGAGCAGTTCTTC. The genes are TRBV3-1 (or the pseudogene TRBV3-2) and TRBJ2-1; perhaps TRBD2 as D (5 bases). The length of the CDR3 is 16 residues. Germline V lookup: CDR1 LGHDT, CDR2 YNNKEL (reference sequence). V was trimmed by 5 bases and J by 4 bases, leaving 18 bases between them.